The table lists the clone carrying this TCR beta chain with a count of one. This sample stems from a study of blood T cell repertoires in COVID-19. The CDR3 is made up of 14 amino acids. Between the trimmed V and J ends, which lost 7 bases and 3 bases, there was a span of 15 bases. CDR1 MDHEN and CDR2 SYDVKM come from the germline V gene. As originally analysed: Cell counts per sample came from amplifying reference gene primers. Method: immunoSEQ multiplex PCR; TCRdb's copy keeps in-frame clones and lacks some. V and J calls plus clone size are reproduced from that table; the DNA served to infer D and trimming. In the table there are more than 95,000 clones, around 83% of which are singletons.

J is TRBJ1-2 and V is TRBV28; D gene uncertain. The sequenced sample was peripheral blood. The TCR originated in a woman over 75 with active or convalescent COVID-19. CDR3 residues: CASISHGKYYGYTF. The CDR3 bases are TGTGCCAGCATATCCCACGGGAAATACTATGGCTACACCTTC.